The rows below give T cell receptor beta chains drawn from one sample of a study of blood T cell repertoires in COVID-19. TCRdb's copy holds only in-frame clones and misses some; the assay was immunoSEQ multiplex PCR. This table has 55,000 to 85,000 clones, 79% appearing once. Sequenced: peripheral blood. The receptors come from a man aged 60 to 75 with active or convalescent COVID-19. The conserved cysteine and the conserved F or W are not part of the CDR3 here. Fields, in order: V gene, CDR3 protein.

TRBV27,ASSPRPGQGSSYNSPLH
TRBV3-1/TRBV3-2,ASSHYAGVDTEAF
TRBV30,AWRGRGGQPQH
TRBV11-3,ASSFYSNTGELF
TRBV4-2,ASSQGPNSGNTIY
TRBV4-2,ASSQGWTGPNTEAF
TRBV19,ASSIGEGQVRLSNQPQH
TRBV10-3,AITGQGAQNTEAF
TRBV7-9,ASSLGAPYSPLH
TRBV30,AWNRWGGPQH
TRBV4-2,ASSTQFTGVPEAF